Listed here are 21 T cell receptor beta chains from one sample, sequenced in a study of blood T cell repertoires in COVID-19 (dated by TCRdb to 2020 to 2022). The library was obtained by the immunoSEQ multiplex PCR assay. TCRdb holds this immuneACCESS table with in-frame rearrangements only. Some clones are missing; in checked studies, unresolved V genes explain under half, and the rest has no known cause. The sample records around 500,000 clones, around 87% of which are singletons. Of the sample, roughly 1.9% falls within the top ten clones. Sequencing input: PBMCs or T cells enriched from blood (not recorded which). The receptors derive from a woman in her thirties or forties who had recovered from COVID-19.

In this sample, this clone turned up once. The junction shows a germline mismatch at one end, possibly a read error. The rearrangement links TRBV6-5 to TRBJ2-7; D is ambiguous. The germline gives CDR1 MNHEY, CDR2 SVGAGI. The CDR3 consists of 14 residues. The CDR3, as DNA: TGTGCCAGCAGTTTCGGCGGCACACGGTACGGGCAGTACTTC. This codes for CASSFGGTRYGQYF.

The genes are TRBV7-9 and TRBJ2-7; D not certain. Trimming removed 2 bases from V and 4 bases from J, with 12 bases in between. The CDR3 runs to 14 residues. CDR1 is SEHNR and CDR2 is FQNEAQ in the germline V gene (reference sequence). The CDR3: CASSLRSPLYEQYF. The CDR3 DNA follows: TGTGCCAGCAGCTTAAGAAGCCCCTTGTACGAGCAGTACTTC.

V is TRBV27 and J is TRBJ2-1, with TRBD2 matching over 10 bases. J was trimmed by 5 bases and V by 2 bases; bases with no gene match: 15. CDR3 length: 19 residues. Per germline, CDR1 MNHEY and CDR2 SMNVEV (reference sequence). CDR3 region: CASSLLPSFTSGNNNEQFF. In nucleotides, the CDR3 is TGTGCCAGCAGTTTACTCCCCTCTTTCACTAGCGGGAACAACAATGAGCAGTTCTTC.

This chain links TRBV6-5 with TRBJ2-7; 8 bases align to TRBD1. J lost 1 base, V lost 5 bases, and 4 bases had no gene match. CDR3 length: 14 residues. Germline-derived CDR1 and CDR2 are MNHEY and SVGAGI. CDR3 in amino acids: CASSKGQVSYEQYF. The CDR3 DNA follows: TGTGCCAGCAGTAAGGGACAGGTATCCTACGAGCAGTACTTC.

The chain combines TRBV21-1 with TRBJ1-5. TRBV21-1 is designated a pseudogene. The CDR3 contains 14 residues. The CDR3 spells CASSKGVSNQPQHF. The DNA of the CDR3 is TGTGCCAGCAGCAAAGGAGTTAGCAATCAGCCCCAGCATTTT.

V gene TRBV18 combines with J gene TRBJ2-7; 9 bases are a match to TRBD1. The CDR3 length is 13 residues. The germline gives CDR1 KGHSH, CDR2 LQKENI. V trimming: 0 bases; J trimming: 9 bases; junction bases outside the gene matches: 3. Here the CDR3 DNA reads TGTGCCAGCTCACCACCGGGACAGGGTTTGCAGTACTTC. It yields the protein CASSPPGQGLQYF.

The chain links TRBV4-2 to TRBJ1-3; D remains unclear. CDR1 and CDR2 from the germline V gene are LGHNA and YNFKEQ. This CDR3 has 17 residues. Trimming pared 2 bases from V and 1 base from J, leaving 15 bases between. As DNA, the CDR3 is TGTGCCAGCAGCCAAACATGGGCAGGAAGTTCTGGAAACACCATATATTTT. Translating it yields CASSQTWAGSSGNTIYF.

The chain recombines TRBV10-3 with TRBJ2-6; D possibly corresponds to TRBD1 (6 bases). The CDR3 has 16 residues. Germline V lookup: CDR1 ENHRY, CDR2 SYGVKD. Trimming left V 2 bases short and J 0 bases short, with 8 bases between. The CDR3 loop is CAISEDRSSGANVLTF. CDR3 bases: TGTGCCATCAGTGAGGACAGGAGCTCTGGGGCCAACGTCCTGACTTTC.

In DNA, the CDR3 is TGCGCCAGCAGCACGAACGGTTTTTATAATTCACCCCTCCACTTT. Its translation is CASSTNGFYNSPLHF. The chain recombines TRBV5-1 with TRBJ1-6; D remains ambiguous. This CDR3 spans 15 amino acids. Trimming pared 4 bases from V and 4 bases from J, leaving 12 bases between. The germline V gene has CDR1 SGHRS and CDR2 YFSETQ.

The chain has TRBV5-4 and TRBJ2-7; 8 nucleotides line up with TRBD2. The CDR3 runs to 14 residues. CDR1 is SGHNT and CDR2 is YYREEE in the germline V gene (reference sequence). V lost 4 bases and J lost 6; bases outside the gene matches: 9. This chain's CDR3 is CASSPGLVKSEQYF. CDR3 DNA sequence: TGTGCCAGCAGCCCGGGACTAGTGAAGAGCGAGCAGTACTTC.

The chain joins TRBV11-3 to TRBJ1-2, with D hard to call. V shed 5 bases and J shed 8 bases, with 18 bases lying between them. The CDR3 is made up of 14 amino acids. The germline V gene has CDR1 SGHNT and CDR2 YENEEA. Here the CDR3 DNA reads TGTGCCAGCAGCCCAGGAATACGGAGGGAGGGCTACACCTTC. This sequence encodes CASSPGIRREGYTF.

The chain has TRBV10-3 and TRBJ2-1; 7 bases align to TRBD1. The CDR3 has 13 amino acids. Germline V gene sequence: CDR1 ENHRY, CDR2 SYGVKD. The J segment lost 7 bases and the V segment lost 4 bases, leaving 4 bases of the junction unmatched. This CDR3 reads CAISGQGNNEQFF. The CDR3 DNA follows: TGTGCCATCAGTGGACAGGGAAATAATGAGCAGTTCTTC.

In nucleotides, the CDR3 is TGTGCCAGCAGAATGTACAGGGGAAGCAATCAGCCCCAGCATTTT. Residues: CASRMYRGSNQPQHF. The chain is built from TRBV27 and TRBJ1-5; 7 bases are shared with TRBD1. From germline, CDR1 is MNHEY and CDR2 SMNVEV (reference sequence). J lost 1 base, V lost 6 bases, and 6 bases had no gene match. This CDR3 has 15 residues.

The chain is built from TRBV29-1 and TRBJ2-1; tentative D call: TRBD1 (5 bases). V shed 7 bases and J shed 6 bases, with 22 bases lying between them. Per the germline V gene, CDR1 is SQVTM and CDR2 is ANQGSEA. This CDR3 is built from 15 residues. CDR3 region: CSEESGADGTNEQFF. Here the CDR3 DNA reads TGCAGCGAAGAGAGTGGGGCCGATGGAACCAATGAGCAGTTCTTC.

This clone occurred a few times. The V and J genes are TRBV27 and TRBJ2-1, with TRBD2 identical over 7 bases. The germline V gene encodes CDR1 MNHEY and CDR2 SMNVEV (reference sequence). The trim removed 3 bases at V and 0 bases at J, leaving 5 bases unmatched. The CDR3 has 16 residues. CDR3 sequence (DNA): TGTGCCAGCAGTTTTGAGGGAGGGAGCTCCTACAATGAGCAGTTCTTC. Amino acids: CASSFEGGSSYNEQFF.

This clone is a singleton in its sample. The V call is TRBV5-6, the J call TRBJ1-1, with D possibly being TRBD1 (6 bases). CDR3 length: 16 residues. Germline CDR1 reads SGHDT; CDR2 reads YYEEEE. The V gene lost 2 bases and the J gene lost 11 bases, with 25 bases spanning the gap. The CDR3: CASSFDRPPFVNNAFF. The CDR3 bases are TGTGCCAGCAGCTTTGACAGGCCTCCTTTCGTAAACAACGCTTTCTTT.

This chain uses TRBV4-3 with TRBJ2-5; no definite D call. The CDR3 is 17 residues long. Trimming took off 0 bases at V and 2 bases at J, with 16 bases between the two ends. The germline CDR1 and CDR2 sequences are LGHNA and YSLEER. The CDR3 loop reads CASSQDHTVIPQETQYF. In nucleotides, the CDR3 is TGCGCCAGCAGCCAAGATCATACGGTAATCCCGCAAGAGACCCAGTACTTC.

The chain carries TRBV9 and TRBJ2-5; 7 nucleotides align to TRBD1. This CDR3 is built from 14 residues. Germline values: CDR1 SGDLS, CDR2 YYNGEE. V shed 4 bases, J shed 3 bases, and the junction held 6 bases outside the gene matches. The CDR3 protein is CASSFRTGEETQYF. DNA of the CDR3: TGTGCCAGCAGCTTTCGGACAGGTGAAGAGACCCAGTACTTC.

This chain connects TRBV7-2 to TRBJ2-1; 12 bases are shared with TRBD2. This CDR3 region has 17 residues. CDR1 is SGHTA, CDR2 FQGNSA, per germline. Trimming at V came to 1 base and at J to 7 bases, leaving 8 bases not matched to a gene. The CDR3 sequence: CASSLGGRTSGINEQFF. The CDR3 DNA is TGTGCCAGCAGCTTAGGAGGGCGGACTAGCGGGATAAATGAGCAGTTCTTC.

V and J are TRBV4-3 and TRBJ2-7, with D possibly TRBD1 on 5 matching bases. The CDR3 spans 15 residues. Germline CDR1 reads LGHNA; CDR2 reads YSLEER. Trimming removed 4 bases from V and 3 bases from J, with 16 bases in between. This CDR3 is CASSRGRGANYEQYF. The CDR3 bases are TGCGCCAGCAGCCGGGGTAGGGGCGCGAACTACGAGCAGTACTTC.

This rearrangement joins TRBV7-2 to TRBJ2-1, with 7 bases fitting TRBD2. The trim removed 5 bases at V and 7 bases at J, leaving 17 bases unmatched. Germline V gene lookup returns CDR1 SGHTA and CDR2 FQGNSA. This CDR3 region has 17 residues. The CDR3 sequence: CASSLNRLSGKKNEQFF. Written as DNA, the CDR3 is TGTGCCAGCAGCCTGAACCGACTAAGCGGGAAGAAGAATGAGCAGTTCTTC. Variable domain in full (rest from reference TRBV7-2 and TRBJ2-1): GAGVSQSPSNKVTEKGKDVELRCDPISGHTALYWYRQSLGQGLEFLIYFQGNSAPDKSGLPSDRFSAERTGGSVSTLTIQRTQQEDSAVYLCASSLNRLSGKKNEQFFGPGTRLTVL.